The subject of this entry is one T cell receptor (beta chain). Its antigen remains unknown. The J segment lost 4 bases and the V segment lost 2 bases, leaving 5 bases of the junction unmatched. This CDR3 contains 16 residues. CDR1 is MNHEY and CDR2 is SVGAGI in the germline V gene. Profiling relied on immunoSEQ multiplex PCR, and the TCRdb table lists in-frame clones only, not all of them. Of some 6,900 clones in the sample, over 85% were seen once. The data are from a study of T cells after posttransplantation cyclophosphamide. Study-wide points: Recipient CMV seropositivity and CMV reactivation strongly tracked TRB clonality.

A marrow graft followed busulfan-fludarabine conditioning, with cyclophosphamide on days +3 and +4. This material consisted of CD8+ T cells sorted from blood, taken after allogeneic stem cell transplant with posttransplant cyclophosphamide. The V gene is TRBV6-5, the J gene TRBJ1-2, with TRBD1 matching over 12 bases. The TCR comes from a male patient aged 55 to 70 who received an allogeneic stem cell transplant from a related donor and was CMV-positive. Some T cells may be supplied by the graft donor. CDR3 residues: CASSYAGTGGVYGYTF. The CDR3 DNA follows: TGTGCCAGCAGTTACGCCGGGACAGGGGGCGTCTATGGCTACACCTTC.